These 22 T cell receptor beta chains came from one sample sequenced in a study of cytomegalovirus exposure and HLA in healthy donors. This table comes from immunoSEQ multiplex PCR, and its TCRdb copy is limited to in-frame clones, with some not included. The sample includes around 260,000 clones, 80% to 95% of them seen just once. Sequencing input: PBMCs. These receptors came from a woman aged 25-40 years in good health and CMV-seronegative.

CDR3 amino acids: CASSETAGDLYEQYF. Written as DNA, the CDR3 is TGTGCCAGCAGCGAGACAGCCGGAGACCTGTACGAGCAGTACTTC. The V and J genes are TRBV5-6 and TRBJ2-7; a possible D gene is TRBD1 (5 bases). CDR1 and CDR2 from the germline V gene are SGHDT and YYEEEE. Trimming pared 4 bases from V and 4 bases from J, leaving 18 bases between. This CDR3 comprises 15 residues.

This CDR3 reads CASMTGTSGSKIKTSEQYF. CDR3 in DNA: TGTGCCAGCATGACCGGGACTAGCGGGAGTAAGATTAAGACTAGCGAGCAGTACTTC. This sequence joins TRBV2 and TRBJ2-7, with 14 bases lining up with TRBD2. J gave up 6 bases and V 7 bases, and 20 bases lay outside the gene matches. The germline V gene has CDR1 SNHLY and CDR2 FYNNEI. CDR3 length equals 19 residues.

The chain has TRBV19 and TRBJ2-7; 9 positions match TRBD2. The V and J ends lost 9 bases and 0 bases, in that order; junction bases with no gene match: 9. The CDR3 is 15 residues long. Germline loops: CDR1 LNHDA, CDR2 SQIVND (reference sequence). The CDR3 protein is CASSSSGSNSYEQYF. The CDR3 coding sequence is TGTGCCAGCAGCAGTAGCGGGAGTAACTCCTACGAGCAGTACTTC.

The chain employs TRBV11-3 and TRBJ2-5; TRBD2 might be the D (6 bases). V lost 5 bases and J 4 bases, leaving 14 bases between the germline ends. The germline V gene has CDR1 SGHNT and CDR2 YENEEA. CDR3 size: 14 residues. The CDR3 nucleotides read TGTGCCAGCAGCCCCCGGGGGAGCGGAGAGACCCAGTACTTC. Residues: CASSPRGSGETQYF.

The V call is TRBV13, the J call TRBJ2-1; D is undetermined. CDR3 length equals 14 residues. Trimming removed 5 bases at V and 1 base at J, with 9 bases between. Germline lookup yields CDR1 PRHDT and CDR2 FYEKMQ (reference sequence). The CDR3 nucleotides read TGTGCCAGCAGCCAAGGACCATCCTACAATGAGCAGTTCTTC. Residues: CASSQGPSYNEQFF.

DNA for the CDR3: TGTGCCAGCAGCGTAGACGACAGCTACAATGAGCAGTTCTTC. Translating it yields CASSVDDSYNEQFF. The V and J genes are TRBV9 and TRBJ2-1; maybe TRBD1 (5 bases). The germline V gene encodes CDR1 SGDLS and CDR2 YYNGEE. The germline V and J ends were trimmed by 0 bases and 3 bases, with 7 bases remaining between them. CDR3 length: 14 residues.

The CDR3 sequence: CASSGQGREQYF. The CDR3 coding sequence is TGCGCCAGCAGTGGACAGGGGAGGGAGCAGTACTTC. The chain has TRBV10-2 and TRBJ2-7; 8 bases agree with TRBD1. Trimming at V came to 4 bases and at J to 7 bases, leaving 3 bases not matched to a gene. In germline, CDR1 is WSHSY, CDR2 SAAADI. This CDR3 is 12 amino acids long.

The chain joins TRBV30 to TRBJ2-7; D not certain. V was shortened by 2 bases and J by 0 bases, with 11 bases between the two germline ends. CDR3 length: 14 residues. Per germline, CDR1 GTSNPN and CDR2 SVGIG (reference sequence). CDR3 sequence (DNA): TGTGCCTGGAGTCGTACTACCAACTCCTACGAGCAGTACTTC. Translating gives CAWSRTTNSYEQYF.

This chain uses TRBV5-1 with TRBJ2-1, with 11 bases fitting TRBD2. Trimming at V came to 4 bases and at J to 9 bases, leaving 15 bases not matched to a gene. The germline CDR1 and CDR2 sequences are SGHRS and YFSETQ. This CDR3 is 17 amino acids long. The CDR3 sequence: CASSLTGTSGLGGEQFF. The CDR3 nucleotides read TGCGCCAGCAGCCTGACAGGGACTAGCGGCCTGGGGGGTGAGCAGTTCTTC.

The chain has TRBV7-6 and TRBJ2-7, with 10 nucleotides matching TRBD2. The germline gives CDR1 SGHVS, CDR2 FNYEAQ. The CDR3 is 15 residues long. V shed 3 bases and J 4 bases; nucleotides not matched to a gene: 6. The CDR3 bases are TGTGCCAGCAGCTTTGAGTCTAGCGGGAGTTACGAGCAGTACTTC. Translating gives CASSFESSGSYEQYF.

This rearrangement joins TRBV13 to TRBJ2-7; 8 bases agree with TRBD1. Trimming at V came to 4 bases and at J to 5 bases, leaving 7 bases not matched to a gene. CDR3 length: 14 residues. CDR1 is PRHDT and CDR2 is FYEKMQ in the germline V gene (reference sequence). CDR3 DNA sequence: TGTGCCAGCAGCTGGAGGACAGGGCGGGACGAGCAGTACTTC. It encodes CASSWRTGRDEQYF.

The genes are TRBV10-3 and TRBJ2-3; D remains ambiguous. V was pared by 0 bases and J by 4 bases, with 8 bases between. The CDR3 contains 14 residues. Germline CDR1 is ENHRY and CDR2 is SYGVKD. The CDR3: CAISESSGADTQYF. The CDR3 DNA sequence: TGTGCCATCAGTGAGTCTAGTGGGGCAGATACGCAGTATTTT.

V is TRBV28 and J is TRBJ2-7, with TRBD2 matching over 10 bases. The junction had 11 bases not matched to a gene; V was cut back by 2 bases and J by 1 base. This CDR3 comprises 18 residues. Germline V lookup: CDR1 MDHEN, CDR2 SYDVKM. The CDR3 bases are TGTGCCAGCAGTTTAAAATTCGCGCTAGCGGGAGTTTCCTACGAGCAGTACTTC. It yields the protein CASSLKFALAGVSYEQYF.

The chain couples TRBV7-6 to TRBJ2-3; D may be TRBD1 (5 bases). Germline CDR1 SGHVS, CDR2 FNYEAQ. V was shortened by 1 base and J by 4 bases, with 6 bases between the two germline ends. The CDR3 contains 13 residues. CDR3 protein: CASSLEGPDTQYF. The CDR3 region has the DNA TGTGCCAGCAGCTTAGAGGGGCCAGATACGCAGTATTTT. Variable domain in full (rest from reference TRBV7-6 and TRBJ2-3): GAGVSQSPRYKVTKRGQDVALRCDPISGHVSLYWYRQALGQGPEFLTYFNYEAQQDKSGLPNDRFSAERPEGSISTLTIQRTEQRDSAMYRCASSLEGPDTQYFGPGTRLTVL.

The chain couples TRBV29-1 to TRBJ2-3, with 12 bases matching TRBD2. V trimming: 7 bases; J trimming: 0 bases; junction bases outside the gene matches: 8. The CDR3 has 16 residues. Germline CDR1 SQVTM, CDR2 ANQGSEA. The CDR3 loop reads CSGMTSGSTSTDTQYF. The CDR3 nucleotides are TGCAGCGGGATGACTAGCGGGAGTACTAGCACAGATACGCAGTATTTT.

The chain links TRBV28 to TRBJ2-1, with D tentatively TRBD1 (5 bases). The CDR3 is made up of 15 amino acids. Trimming left V 2 bases short and J 2 bases short, with 10 bases between. CDR1 is MDHEN, CDR2 SYDVKM, per germline. This chain's CDR3 is CASSLEQGPYNEQFF. The CDR3 DNA reads TGTGCCAGCAGTTTAGAGCAGGGCCCCTACAATGAGCAGTTCTTC. The complete variable domain, with remaining parts taken from reference TRBV28 and TRBJ2-1, reads DVKVTQSSRYLVKRTGEKVFLECVQDMDHENMFWYRQDPGLGLRLIYFSYDVKMKEKGDIPEGYSVSREKKERFSLILESASTNQTSMYLCASSLEQGPYNEQFFGPGTRLTVL.

The rearrangement links TRBV7-6 to TRBJ1-3; the D is unclear. Trimming pared 5 bases from V and 2 bases from J, leaving 10 bases between. CDR3 length: 14 residues. Germline assignment: CDR1 SGHVS and CDR2 FNYEAQ. CDR3 amino acids: CASSPEWAGNTIYF. CDR3 DNA: TGTGCCAGCAGCCCGGAGTGGGCTGGAAACACCATATATTTT.

The chain combines TRBV6-5 with TRBJ2-5; TRBD1 matches at 7 bases. Germline V lookup: CDR1 MNHEY, CDR2 SVGAGI. J lost 5 bases, V lost 6 bases, and 6 bases had no gene match. The CDR3 contains 13 residues. CDR3 DNA: TGTGCCAGCAGGCAGGGGGTTTTGGAGACCCAGTACTTC. It codes for CASRQGVLETQYF.

The chain combines TRBV4-1 with TRBJ2-1; 8 bases map to TRBD2. There are 16 residues in the CDR3. The V gene's germline CDR1 is MGHRA and CDR2 YSYEKL. Losses at the gene ends were 1 base for V and 8 bases for J; bases not matched to a gene: 10. The chain's CDR3 is CASSQGPGGFIDEQFF. CDR3 DNA: TGCGCCAGCAGCCAAGGACCGGGAGGGTTTATCGATGAGCAGTTCTTC.

This clone was seen once. This sequence joins TRBV9 and TRBJ2-1; 15 bases are a match to TRBD2. V shed 4 bases, J shed 5 bases, and the junction held 10 bases outside the gene matches. The CDR3 length is 18 residues. Germline assignment: CDR1 SGDLS and CDR2 YYNGEE. Here the CDR3 reads CASSPGLAGGPKDNEQFF. The CDR3 coding sequence is TGTGCCAGCAGCCCAGGACTAGCGGGAGGGCCGAAGGACAATGAGCAGTTCTTC.

The rearrangement links TRBV10-3 to TRBJ2-1; 9 nucleotides agree with TRBD2. The CDR3 is 16 amino acids. In germline, CDR1 is ENHRY, CDR2 SYGVKD. V shed 0 bases, J shed 6 bases, and the junction held 6 bases outside the gene matches. CDR3 in DNA: TGTGCCATCAGTGAGTCGGGACTAGCCTACGGCAATGAGCAGTTCTTC. Its translation: CAISESGLAYGNEQFF.

As for this clone: Other DNA sequences in this sample translate to the same CDR3. The chain couples TRBV27 to TRBJ2-1; perhaps TRBD2 as D (6 bases). CDR1 and CDR2 (germline): MNHEY, SMNVEV (reference sequence). V gave up 6 bases and J gave up 1 base, with 13 bases separating them. The CDR3 loop spans 15 amino acids. The DNA of the CDR3 is TGTGCCAGCAGGACATCGGCGGGGTCCTACAATGAGCAGTTCTTC. Translation: CASRTSAGSYNEQFF.